This T cell receptor (beta chain) was sequenced for a study of cytomegalovirus exposure and HLA in healthy donors. Per the germline V gene, CDR1 is MNHNS and CDR2 is SASEGT. The CDR3 spans 15 residues. V shed 3 bases and J shed 2 bases, with 13 bases lying between them. 60 Vbeta and 13 Jbeta primers were used in PCR. Per the study methods: Roughly 10 million shared chains were among approximately 87 million unique TCR beta chains counted in a later analysis. Assay: immunoSEQ multiplex PCR; the TCRdb copy retains only in-frame clones and omits some. The DNA was the basis for D and trimming; V, J and clone size are from that table. This table has approximately 180,000 clones, roughly 81% appearing once.

J is TRBJ2-5 and V is TRBV6-1; D possibly corresponds to TRBD2 (6 bases). This clonotype originated in a woman aged 18-29 years in good health and CMV-seropositive. Material: PBMCs. The CDR3 nucleotides are TGTGCCAGCAGTGATCCGGGACTGCCGCAAGAGACCCAGTACTTC. Its translation: CASSDPGLPQETQYF.